Presented here are 8 T cell receptor beta chains from one specimen sequenced in a study of vaccination effects on CD4 cells after COVID-19. Antigen-specific CD4+ T cells were expanded (with viral peptide pools) by the ViraFEST assay ahead of sequencing. Once cultured for nine to ten days, the cells underwent separation to obtain CD4+ T cells. No antigens are known for them. TCRdb's copy holds only in-frame clones and misses some; the assay was immunoSEQ multiplex PCR. The sample lists about 79,000 clones; 60% to 80% were seen once. Sequencing was performed on CD4+ T cells from PBMCs cultured with HCoV-229E spike peptides, taken before COVID-19 vaccination. These receptors were obtained from a human donor who received a COVID-19 vaccine.

This clone has more than one count but fewer than ten. The rearrangement joins TRBV5-4 to TRBJ1-3, with D possibly being TRBD1 (6 bases). The CDR3 sequence is 13 residues long. Germline lookup yields CDR1 SGHNT and CDR2 YYREEE (reference sequence). Trimming took 4 bases from V and 4 from J, leaving 9 bases between them. CDR3: CASSTGHGNTIYF. In DNA form, the CDR3 reads TGTGCCAGCAGCACGGGACACGGAAACACCATATATTTT. The complete variable domain, with remaining parts taken from reference TRBV5-4 and TRBJ1-3, reads ETGVTQSPTHLIKTRGQQVTLRCSSQSGHNTVSWYQQALGQGPQFIFQYYREEENGRGNFPPRFSGLQFPNYSSELNVNALELDDSALYLCASSTGHGNTIYFGEGSWLTVV.

The V and J genes are TRBV6-2 or TRBV6-3 and TRBJ1-1; 8 nucleotides line up with TRBD1. Germline CDR1 MNHEY, CDR2 SVGEGT. CDR3 length: 15 amino acids. V trimming: 4 bases; J trimming: 6 bases; junction bases outside the gene matches: 10. The CDR3 region is CASSSPGRGHAEAFF. CDR3 coding DNA: TGTGCCAGCAGTTCCCCGGGCAGGGGGCACGCTGAAGCTTTCTTT.

This chain joins TRBV6-5 and TRBJ1-6; D is possibly TRBD1 (5 bases). V gave up 0 bases and J gave up 8 bases, with 5 bases separating them. Germline V CDR1 and CDR2: MNHEY, SVGAGI. The CDR3 has 13 residues. The CDR3: CASSYSRDSPLHF. CDR3 nucleotides: TGTGCCAGCAGTTACTCCAGGGATTCACCCCTCCACTTT.

The chain has TRBV20-1 and TRBJ1-4; no firm D call. This CDR3 is 13 amino acids long. Trimming removed 3 bases at V and 4 bases at J, with 9 bases between. Looked up from germline, CDR1 is DFQATT and CDR2 is SNEGSKA (reference sequence). The CDR3 region is CSASVTVNEKLFF. The DNA for the CDR3 is TGCAGTGCTAGTGTCACAGTTAATGAAAAACTGTTTTTT.

This sequence joins TRBV3-1 (or the pseudogene TRBV3-2) and TRBJ2-3; TRBD2 is a possible D gene (5 bases). V was pared by 4 bases and J by 4 bases, with 9 bases between. CDR3 size: 13 residues. The germline V gene has CDR1 LGHDT and CDR2 YNNKEL (reference sequence). The CDR3 nucleotides are TGTGCCAGCAGCCTACGTAGCGCAGATACGCAGTATTTT. Amino acids: CASSLRSADTQYF.

The V gene is TRBV3-1 (or the pseudogene TRBV3-2), the J gene TRBJ2-3; D could derive from TRBD1 or TRBD2 (5 bases each). There are 16 residues in the CDR3. CDR1 is LGHDT and CDR2 is YNNKEL in the germline V gene (reference sequence). Trimming took 7 bases from V and 7 from J, leaving 24 bases between them. CDR3 DNA sequence: TGTGCCAGCACCCTACCGGGACCCAGACCAACGAATACGCAGTATTTT. It codes for CASTLPGPRPTNTQYF.

This rearrangement joins TRBV5-5 to TRBJ1-3, with TRBD1 matching over 7 bases. This CDR3 is 15 amino acids long. CDR1 and CDR2 (germline): SGHKS, YYEKEE (reference sequence). Trimming at V came to 4 bases and at J to 4 bases, leaving 8 bases not matched to a gene. CDR3 in DNA: TGTGCCAGCAGCAGGGGGCTGGCGAAAGGAAACACCATATATTTT. It yields the protein CASSRGLAKGNTIYF.

This sequence joins TRBV7-3 and TRBJ2-3; 9 bases are shared with TRBD2. This CDR3 is 15 amino acids long. Germline-derived CDR1 and CDR2 are SGHTA and FQGTGA. Losses at the gene ends were 5 bases for V and 4 bases for J; bases not matched to a gene: 7. The CDR3 DNA follows: TGTGCCAGCAGCCCGGGACTAGCAGCGCCAGATACGCAGTATTTT. Amino acid sequence: CASSPGLAAPDTQYF.